The 24 T cell receptor beta chains reported below all come from one sample, sequenced in a study of blood T cell repertoires in COVID-19 (dated by TCRdb to the early 2020s). The protocol used for the library was the immunoSEQ multiplex PCR assay. Imported from immuneACCESS, the table was reduced by TCRdb to in-frame sequences with V and J called. These copies leave out some clones; in studies compared against another copy, an unresolved V gene accounts for under half, and the cause of the remainder is not known. The sample table records about 210,000 clones; over 75% of these occur just once. The ten largest clones add up to about 9.3% of the sample. Sequenced sample: PBMCs or T cells enriched from blood (not recorded which). The receptors derive from a man aged 35 to 55 who had recovered from COVID-19.

The chain joins TRBV2 to TRBJ1-3; no definite D call. CDR1 is SNHLY, CDR2 FYNNEI, per germline. There are 14 residues in the CDR3. Trimming stripped 7 bases from V and 4 bases from J, with 14 bases between. The CDR3 loop is CASIPTSPGNTIYF. DNA of the CDR3: TGTGCCAGCATACCGACATCGCCGGGAAACACCATATATTTT.

J is TRBJ1-4 and V is TRBV11-2; 7 nucleotides agree with TRBD1. The CDR3 sequence is 13 residues long. After removal of 8 bases from V and 8 bases from J, the junction contained 8 bases not matched to a gene. Germline CDR1 SGHAT, CDR2 FQNNGV. CDR3 sequence reads: CASHMGQREKLFF. The CDR3 nucleotides read TGTGCCAGCCACATGGGACAGAGGGAAAAACTGTTTTTT.

The V and J genes are TRBV5-1 and TRBJ1-1; D is perhaps TRBD1 (5 bases). The CDR3 is made up of 14 amino acids. V dropped 3 bases and J dropped 0 bases, with 9 bases sitting between them. Germline-derived CDR1 and CDR2 are SGHRS and YFSETQ. The chain's CDR3 is CASSYGGVNTEAFF. In nucleotides, the CDR3 is TGCGCCAGCAGCTATGGGGGGGTGAACACTGAAGCTTTCTTT.

The chain carries TRBV3-1 (or the pseudogene TRBV3-2) and TRBJ2-2; D perhaps matches TRBD1 (7 bases). The CDR3 contains 16 residues. Germline lookup yields CDR1 LGHDT and CDR2 YNNKEL (reference sequence). The V gene lost 0 bases and the J gene lost 5 bases, with 13 bases spanning the gap. The CDR3 loop is CASSQDSGRGTGELFF. The CDR3 DNA reads as TGTGCCAGCAGCCAAGATAGCGGCAGGGGGACCGGGGAGCTGTTTTTT.

This clone appeared once. This chain links TRBV12-3 or TRBV12-4 with TRBJ2-2, with no clear D. The CDR3 loop spans 12 amino acids. V was trimmed by 0 bases and J by 7 bases, leaving 3 bases between them. The CDR3 nucleotides read TGTGCCAGCAGTTTAGCGAGCGGGGAGCTGTTTTTT. Its translation: CASSLASGELFF.

This rearrangement joins TRBV2 to TRBJ1-3; D is ambiguous. Trimming left V 9 bases short and J 4 bases short, with 16 bases between. Per the germline V gene, CDR1 is SNHLY and CDR2 is FYNNEI. This CDR3 contains 14 residues. The CDR3 spells CASSIQVSGNTIYF. The CDR3 nucleotides read TGTGCCAGTTCGATTCAGGTTTCGGGAAACACCATATATTTT.

The chain employs TRBV24-1 and TRBJ2-1; the match to TRBD1 covers 9 bases. V lost 6 bases to trimming and J lost 9 bases; unmatched junction nucleotides: 8. The CDR3 totals 14 residues. The germline V gene encodes CDR1 KGHDR and CDR2 SFDVKD. CDR3 coding DNA: TGTGCCACCAGTAGGGACAGGGATGTACCTGAGCAGTTCTTC. Its protein is CATSRDRDVPEQFF.

The V and J genes are TRBV5-1 and TRBJ2-1; tentatively, D is TRBD2 (6 bases). The CDR3 runs to 15 residues. Trimming shortened V by 0 bases and J by 2 bases, and 9 bases separated the two germline ends. The V gene's germline CDR1 is SGHRS and CDR2 YFSETQ. The CDR3 here is CASSLAGAAYNEQFF. CDR3 DNA sequence: TGCGCCAGCAGCTTGGCGGGAGCCGCCTACAATGAGCAGTTCTTC.

J is TRBJ1-3 and V is TRBV7-9; 8 positions agree with TRBD1. V lost 5 bases, J lost 0 bases, and 3 bases stayed unmatched. The CDR3 totals 15 residues. CDR1 is SEHNR and CDR2 is FQNEAQ in the germline V gene (reference sequence). DNA for the CDR3: TGTGCCAGCAGCCTGACAGGGGACTCTGGAAACACCATATATTTT. This sequence encodes CASSLTGDSGNTIYF.

This clone was picked up one time. The chain is built from TRBV24-1 and TRBJ2-7; a possible D gene is TRBD1 (6 bases). Germline CDR1 reads KGHDR; CDR2 reads SFDVKD. V lost 5 bases, J lost 0 bases, and 13 bases lay in between. The CDR3 consists of 15 residues. Written as DNA, the CDR3 is TGTGCCACCAGTGCCGGACAGCCTGGCTCCTACGAGCAGTACTTC. It translates to CATSAGQPGSYEQYF.

V is TRBV18 and J is TRBJ2-3; D remains unclear. The CDR3 is 12 amino acids. V was clipped by 5 bases and J by 5 bases, with 8 bases between them. Germline values: CDR1 KGHSH, CDR2 LQKENI. This CDR3 is CASSASGDTQYF. DNA of the CDR3: TGTGCCAGCTCAGCCTCGGGAGATACGCAGTATTTT. Supplemented by reference TRBV18 and TRBJ2-3, the full variable domain reads NAGVMQNPRHLVRRRGQEARLRCSPMKGHSHVYWYRQLPEEGLKFMVYLQKENIIDESGMPKERFSAEFPKEGPSILRIQQVVRGDSAAYFCASSASGDTQYFGPGTRLTVL.

CDR3 nucleotides: TGTGCCTGGAGATTGGGCGGGGGAAACCAAGAGACCCAGTACTTC. Its protein product is CAWRLGGGNQETQYF. The V and J genes are TRBV30 and TRBJ2-5; the match to TRBD2 covers 7 bases. CDR3 length: 15 amino acids. Trimming removed 3 bases from V and 0 bases from J; junction bases left unmatched: 7. CDR1 and CDR2 from the germline V gene are GTSNPN and SVGIG (reference sequence). The full variable domain, with the rest looked up from reference TRBV30 and TRBJ2-5, is SQTIHQWPATLVQPVGSPLSLECTVEGTSNPNLYWYRQAAGRGLQLLFYSVGIGQISSEVPQNLSASRPQDRQFILSSKKLLLSDSGFYLCAWRLGGGNQETQYFGPGTRLLVL.

The chain is built from TRBV7-3 and TRBJ2-3, with 9 bases that match TRBD2. This CDR3 has 15 residues. The germline CDR1 and CDR2 sequences are SGHTA and FQGTGA. The trim removed 1 base at V and 4 bases at J, leaving 3 bases unmatched. The CDR3 sequence: CASSLKRGAPDTQYF. The CDR3 DNA reads as TGTGCCAGCAGCTTAAAGCGGGGGGCACCAGATACGCAGTATTTT.

The chain is built from TRBV27 and TRBJ1-6, with D possibly matching TRBD1 (5 bases). V shed 3 bases and J shed 8 bases, with 14 bases lying between them. The CDR3 runs 15 residues. CDR1 is MNHEY, CDR2 SMNVEV, per germline (reference sequence). Here the CDR3 reads CASSFWERGDSPLHF. The CDR3 DNA is TGTGCCAGCAGTTTCTGGGAAAGGGGTGATTCACCCCTCCACTTT.

This chain joins TRBV19 and TRBJ1-2; D is uncertain. Trimming stripped 2 bases from V and 8 bases from J, with 6 bases between. Germline loops: CDR1 LNHDA, CDR2 SQIVND (reference sequence). The CDR3 sequence is 11 residues long. The CDR3 DNA reads as TGTGCCAGTAGTATATCCCTGGGCTACACCTTC. As protein: CASSISLGYTF.

V and J are TRBV10-3 and TRBJ2-1; TRBD1 might be the D (5 bases). V lost 10 bases and J 9 bases, leaving 19 bases between the germline ends. The CDR3 contains 13 residues. From germline, CDR1 is ENHRY and CDR2 SYGVKD. The CDR3 DNA reads TGTGCCACCGAAAACCTAGGGGTCGGTGAGCAGTTCTTC. Translating it yields CATENLGVGEQFF.

The chain combines TRBV5-1 with TRBJ1-1; D possibly corresponds to TRBD1 (6 bases). Germline-derived CDR1 and CDR2 are SGHRS and YFSETQ. V lost 0 bases and J 4 bases, leaving 19 bases between the germline ends. The CDR3 runs to 17 residues. As DNA, the CDR3 is TGCGCCAGCAGCTTGGTAGGTCTGGGGGCGTCGAGCACTGAAGCTTTCTTT. It codes for CASSLVGLGASSTEAFF.

The V and J genes are TRBV4-1 and TRBJ2-5, with TRBD2 matching 7 bases. CDR3 length equals 15 residues. J lost 4 bases, V lost 0 bases, and 5 bases had no gene match. Germline V CDR1 and CDR2: MGHRA, YSYEKL. As DNA, the CDR3 is TGCGCCAGCAGCCAAGACGCACTAGCGAGAGAGACCCAGTACTTC. This translates into CASSQDALARETQYF.

The chain carries TRBV11-2 and TRBJ1-1, with 9 positions matching TRBD1. Trimming at V came to 3 bases and at J to 1 base, leaving 6 bases not matched to a gene. The CDR3 extends over 16 amino acids. Germline V CDR1 and CDR2: SGHAT, FQNNGV. In DNA, the CDR3 is TGTGCCAGCAGCTTTTGGACAGGGGTCACGAACACTGAAGCTTTCTTT. This sequence encodes CASSFWTGVTNTEAFF.

The sample holds many counts of this clone. The chain is built from TRBV7-8 and TRBJ2-7; D possibly corresponds to TRBD1 (6 bases). V lost 5 bases, J lost 2 bases, and 16 bases lay in between. The CDR3 covers 15 residues. Germline-derived CDR1 and CDR2 are SGHVS and FQNEAQ. DNA for the CDR3: TGTGCCAGCAGCCCCCTGGCAGGGGAAACCTACGAGCAGTACTTC. Protein product: CASSPLAGETYEQYF.

The V gene is TRBV15, the J gene TRBJ1-3; TRBD1 aligns across 10 bases. Per germline, CDR1 LNHNV and CDR2 YYDKDF (reference sequence). V lost 4 bases, J lost 5 bases, and 5 bases stayed unmatched. This CDR3 has 15 amino acids. The CDR3 protein is CATSTTGQGRNTIYF. The CDR3 nucleotides read TGTGCCACCAGCACAACGGGACAGGGGAGAAACACCATATATTTT.

The chain carries TRBV3-1 (or the pseudogene TRBV3-2) and TRBJ1-6, with TRBD1 matching 9 bases. Trimming at V came to 2 bases and at J to 10 bases, leaving 9 bases not matched to a gene. This CDR3 has 16 amino acids. Germline V gene sequence: CDR1 LGHDT, CDR2 YNNKEL (reference sequence). CDR3 region: CASSQIRGTGHSPLHF. CDR3 sequence (DNA): TGTGCCAGCAGCCAAATACGGGGGACAGGGCACTCACCCCTCCACTTT.

This clone has at least ten counts. CDR3 DNA sequence: TGTGCCAGCAATTCAGGGAACCTCTATGGCTACACCTTC. Its translation is CASNSGNLYGYTF. The chain combines TRBV2 with TRBJ1-2; tentatively, D is TRBD1 (5 bases). V lost 7 bases and J lost 4, with 13 bases in between. The CDR3 has 13 amino acids. The germline V gene has CDR1 SNHLY and CDR2 FYNNEI.

V is TRBV10-1 and J is TRBJ1-1; the D gene is possibly TRBD1 (6 bases). CDR1 is WNHNN and CDR2 is SYGVQD in the germline V gene (reference sequence). Trimming pared 1 base from V and 5 bases from J, leaving 14 bases between. The CDR3 loop spans 15 amino acids. The CDR3 coding sequence is TGCGCCAGCAGTGAGTTTCAGGGGAGGGGGACTGAAGCTTTCTTT. Its protein is CASSEFQGRGTEAFF.